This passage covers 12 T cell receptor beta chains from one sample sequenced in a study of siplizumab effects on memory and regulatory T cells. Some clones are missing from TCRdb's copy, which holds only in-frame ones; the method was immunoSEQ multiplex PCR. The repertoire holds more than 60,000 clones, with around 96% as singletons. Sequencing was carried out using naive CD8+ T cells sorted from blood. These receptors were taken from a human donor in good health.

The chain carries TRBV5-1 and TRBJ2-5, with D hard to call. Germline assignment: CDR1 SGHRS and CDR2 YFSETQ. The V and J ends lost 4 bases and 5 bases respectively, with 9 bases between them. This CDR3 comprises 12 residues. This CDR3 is CASSPLFETQYF. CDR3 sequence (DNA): TGCGCCAGCAGCCCCTTATTTGAGACCCAGTACTTC. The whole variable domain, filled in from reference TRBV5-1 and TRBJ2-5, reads KAGVTQTPRYLIKTRGQQVTLSCSPISGHRSVSWYQQTPGQGLQFLFEYFSETQRNKGNFPGRFSGRQFSNSRSEMNVSTLELGDSALYLCASSPLFETQYFGPGTRLLVL.

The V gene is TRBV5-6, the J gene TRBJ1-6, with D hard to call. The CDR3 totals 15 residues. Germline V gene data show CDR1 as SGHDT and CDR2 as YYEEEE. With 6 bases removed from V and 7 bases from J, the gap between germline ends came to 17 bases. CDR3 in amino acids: CASTEEGFGNSPLHF. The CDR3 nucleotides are TGTGCCAGCACCGAGGAAGGATTTGGGAATTCACCCCTCCACTTT. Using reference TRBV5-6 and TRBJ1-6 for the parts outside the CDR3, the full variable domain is DAGVTQSPTHLIKTRGQQVTLRCSPKSGHDTVSWYQQALGQGPQFIFQYYEEEERQRGNFPDRFSGHQFPNYSSELNVNALLLGDSALYLCASTEEGFGNSPLHFGNGTRLTVT.

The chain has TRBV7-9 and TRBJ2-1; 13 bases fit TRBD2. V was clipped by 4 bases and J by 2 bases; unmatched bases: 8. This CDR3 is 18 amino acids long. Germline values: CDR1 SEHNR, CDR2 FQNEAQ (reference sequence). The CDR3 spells CASSSGTSGAPAYNEQFF. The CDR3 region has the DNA TGTGCCAGCAGCTCCGGGACTAGCGGGGCCCCAGCCTACAATGAGCAGTTCTTC.

The CDR3 region has the DNA TGCAGTGCTCCCAGTTATACTGAAGCTTTCTTT. Amino acids: CSAPSYTEAFF. The chain links TRBV20-1 to TRBJ1-1; D call uncertain. CDR1 DFQATT and CDR2 SNEGSKA come from the germline V gene (reference sequence). The CDR3 is made up of 11 amino acids. V lost 5 bases and J 5 bases, leaving 9 bases between the germline ends.

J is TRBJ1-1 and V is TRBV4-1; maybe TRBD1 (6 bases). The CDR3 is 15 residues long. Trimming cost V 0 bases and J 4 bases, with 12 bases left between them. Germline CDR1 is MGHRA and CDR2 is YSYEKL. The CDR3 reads CASSQEVGAGTEAFF. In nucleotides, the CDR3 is TGCGCCAGCAGCCAAGAGGTGGGGGCGGGCACTGAAGCTTTCTTT.

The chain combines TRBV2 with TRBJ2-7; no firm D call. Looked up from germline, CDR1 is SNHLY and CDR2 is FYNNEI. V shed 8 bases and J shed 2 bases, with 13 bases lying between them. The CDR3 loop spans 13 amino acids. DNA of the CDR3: TGTGCCAGCTTAGGCGAGGCCACCTACGAGCAGTACTTC. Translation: CASLGEATYEQYF.

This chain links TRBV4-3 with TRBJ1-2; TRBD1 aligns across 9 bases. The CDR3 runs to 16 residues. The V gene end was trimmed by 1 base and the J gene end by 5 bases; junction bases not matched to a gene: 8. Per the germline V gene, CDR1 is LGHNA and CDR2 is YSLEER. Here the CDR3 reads CASSQGTGVTFYGYTF. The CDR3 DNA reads TGCGCCAGCAGCCAAGGGACAGGGGTAACTTTTTATGGCTACACCTTC.

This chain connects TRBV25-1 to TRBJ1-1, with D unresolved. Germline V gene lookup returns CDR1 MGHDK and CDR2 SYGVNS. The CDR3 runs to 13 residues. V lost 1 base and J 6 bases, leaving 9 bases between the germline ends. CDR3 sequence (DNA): TGTGCCAGCAGTGAATCTCTGGCAGCTGAAGCTTTCTTT. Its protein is CASSESLAAEAFF.

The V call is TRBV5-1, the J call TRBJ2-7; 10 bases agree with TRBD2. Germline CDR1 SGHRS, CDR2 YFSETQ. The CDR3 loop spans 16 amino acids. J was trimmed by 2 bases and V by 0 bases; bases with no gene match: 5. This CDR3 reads CASSLETSGVTYEQYF. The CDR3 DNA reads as TGCGCCAGCAGCTTGGAAACTAGCGGGGTCACCTACGAGCAGTACTTC. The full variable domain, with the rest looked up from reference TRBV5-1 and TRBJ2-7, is KAGVTQTPRYLIKTRGQQVTLSCSPISGHRSVSWYQQTPGQGLQFLFEYFSETQRNKGNFPGRFSGRQFSNSRSEMNVSTLELGDSALYLCASSLETSGVTYEQYFGPGTRLTVT.

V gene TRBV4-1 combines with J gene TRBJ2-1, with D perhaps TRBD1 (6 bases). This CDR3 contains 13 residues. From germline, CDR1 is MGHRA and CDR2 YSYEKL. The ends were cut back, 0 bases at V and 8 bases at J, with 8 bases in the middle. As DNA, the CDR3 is TGCGCCAGCAGCCAAGACCCAGGGGATGAGCAGTTCTTC. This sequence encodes CASSQDPGDEQFF.

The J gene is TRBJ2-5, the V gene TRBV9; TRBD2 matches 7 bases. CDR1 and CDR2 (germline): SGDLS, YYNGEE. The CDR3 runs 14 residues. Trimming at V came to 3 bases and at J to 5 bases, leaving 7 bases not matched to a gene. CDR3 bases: TGTGCCAGCAGCGCGTTTAGGGAGGGGGAGACCCAGTACTTC. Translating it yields CASSAFREGETQYF.

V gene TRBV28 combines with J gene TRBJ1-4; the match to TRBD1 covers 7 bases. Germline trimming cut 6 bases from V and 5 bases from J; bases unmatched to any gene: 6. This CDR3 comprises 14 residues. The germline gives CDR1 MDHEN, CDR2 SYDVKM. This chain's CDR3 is CASSTGTVNEKLFF. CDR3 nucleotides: TGTGCCAGCAGCACCGGGACAGTCAATGAAAAACTGTTTTTT.